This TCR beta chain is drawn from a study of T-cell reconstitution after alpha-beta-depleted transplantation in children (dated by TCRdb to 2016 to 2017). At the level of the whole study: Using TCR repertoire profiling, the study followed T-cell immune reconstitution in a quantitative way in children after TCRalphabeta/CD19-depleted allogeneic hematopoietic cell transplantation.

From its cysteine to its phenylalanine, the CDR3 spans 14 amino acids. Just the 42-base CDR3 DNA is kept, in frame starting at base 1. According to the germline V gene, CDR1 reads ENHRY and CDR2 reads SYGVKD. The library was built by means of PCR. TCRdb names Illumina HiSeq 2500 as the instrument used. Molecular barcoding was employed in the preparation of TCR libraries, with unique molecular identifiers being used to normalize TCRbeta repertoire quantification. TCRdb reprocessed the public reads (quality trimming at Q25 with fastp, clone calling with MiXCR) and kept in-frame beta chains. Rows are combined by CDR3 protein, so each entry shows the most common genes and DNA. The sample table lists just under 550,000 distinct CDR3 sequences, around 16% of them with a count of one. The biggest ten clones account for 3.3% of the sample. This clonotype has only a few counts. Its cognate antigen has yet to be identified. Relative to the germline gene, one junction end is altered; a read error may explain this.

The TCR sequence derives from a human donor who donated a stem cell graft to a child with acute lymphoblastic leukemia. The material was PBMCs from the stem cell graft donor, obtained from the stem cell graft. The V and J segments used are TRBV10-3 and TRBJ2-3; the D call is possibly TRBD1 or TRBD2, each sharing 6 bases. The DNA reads TGTGCCATCAGTGGGGACACGTCGGGAGATCCGCAGTATTTT. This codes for CAISGDTSGDPQYF.